This is a list of T cell receptor beta chains from one sample in a study of cytomegalovirus exposure and HLA in healthy donors. Only in-frame clones appear in the TCRdb table, and some are missing; sequencing was by immunoSEQ multiplex PCR. The repertoire holds tens of thousands of clones, around 78% seen once, with around 7.4% in the top ten. Sequenced: PBMCs. Receptors were obtained from a man aged 18 to 30 in good health and CMV-seropositive. CDR3s include the opening cysteine and the closing phenylalanine or tryptophan. Fields, in order: D gene, V gene, clone size, J gene, CDR3 DNA, CDR3 protein. A D gene is named only where the DNA matches it firmly. Not all rows give a size; the values are once, few, many and, for expanded clones, a class.

TRBD1	TRBV28	NA	TRBJ1-5	TGTGCCAGCAGCTTGACAGGGGCGTACCAGCCCCAGCATTTT	CASSLTGAYQPQHF
NA	TRBV25-1	once	TRBJ1-4	TGTGCCAGCCCTTCTCCGGGGGTCCTTTCGTTTTTT	CASPSPGVLSFF
TRBD2	TRBV5-1	NA	TRBJ2-1	TGCGCCAGCAGCCCGCGACTAGCGGGAGAGGAAGAGCAGTTCTTC	CASSPRLAGEEEQFF
NA	TRBV30	NA	TRBJ1-6	TGTGCCTGGAAATCTTCTCTTACACCCCTCCACTTT	CAWKSSLTPLHF
TRBD1	TRBV7-6	NA	TRBJ1-1	TGTGCCAGCAGCCTAGGGACAGAGAACACTGAAGCTTTCTTT	CASSLGTENTEAFF
TRBD1	TRBV6-5	NA	TRBJ1-5	TGTGCCAGCAGTCCGACAGGGGGCTATAATCAGCCCCAGCATTTT	CASSPTGGYNQPQHF
NA	TRBV5-6	NA	TRBJ1-6	TGTGCCAGCAGACCAGAGGGGGGGTCGAGCTCCTATAATTCACCCCTCCACTTT	CASRPEGGSSSYNSPLHF
NA	TRBV4-1	few	TRBJ1-5	TGCGCCAGCAGCTCCCGGGAGAGAGATTGGTCGCCCCAGCATTTT	CASSSRERDWSPQHF
TRBD1	TRBV29-1	NA	TRBJ2-1	TGCAGCGTTACGGGACAGGTAACCTACAATGAGCAGTTCTTC	CSVTGQVTYNEQFF
TRBD2	TRBV7-8	once	TRBJ2-5	TGTGCCAGCAGCTCGATGACTAGCGGGGGGGCCAGGAAGACCCAGTACTTC	CASSSMTSGGARKTQYF
NA	TRBV27	once	TRBJ2-1	TGTGCCAGCAGTTCCGGTAGCGCTAATGAGCAGTTCTTC	CASSSGSANEQFF
TRBD2	TRBV19	NA	TRBJ2-5	TGTGCCAGTAGCCGGGGGGGCCGGGAGACCCAGTACTTC	CASSRGGRETQYF
NA	TRBV21-1	NA	TRBJ2-3	TGTGCCCCCTGGCGGAACACAGATACGCAGTATTTT	CAPWRNTDTQYF
NA	TRBV4-1	NA	TRBJ1-6	TGCGCCAGCAGCCAAGATCCGGTTTCGCGGTCACCCCTCCACTTT	CASSQDPVSRSPLHF
NA	TRBV6-5	NA	TRBJ2-7	TGTGCCAGCAGTCTCACGACAGGCTTCTCCTACGAGCAGTACTTC	CASSLTTGFSYEQYF
TRBD1	TRBV28	NA	TRBJ2-7	TGTGCCAGCAGCTGCAATAAAATGGGACAGACCTACGAGCAGTACTTC	CASSCNKMGQTYEQYF
TRBD1	TRBV18	NA	TRBJ1-2	TGTGCCAGCTCCCCCACCAGGGGGGACTATGGCTACACCTTC	CASSPTRGDYGYTF
TRBD1	TRBV6-4	NA	TRBJ2-6	TGTGCCAGCAGTGACTCTGGGACAGGGTTTGGGGCCAACGTCCTGACTTTC	CASSDSGTGFGANVLTF
NA	TRBV4-1	once	TRBJ2-2	TGCGCCAGCAGCCAGCGGGACAGAAACACCGGGGAGCTGTTTTTT	CASSQRDRNTGELFF
TRBD1	TRBV7-7	NA	TRBJ2-5	TGTGCTAGCAGCCCGGGACAGGGGGAGACCCAGTACTTC	CASSPGQGETQYF
NA	TRBV5-1	NA	TRBJ1-1	TGCGCCAGCAGTCGTCAGGGAATGAACACTGAAGCTTTCTTT	CASSRQGMNTEAFF
TRBD1	TRBV5-4	NA	TRBJ1-6	TGTGCCAGCAGCGTGACAGGGGGAGTCTCTAATTCACCCCTCCACTTT	CASSVTGGVSNSPLHF
NA	TRBV19	NA	TRBJ1-1	TGTGCCTGCCGGGGTCCTGAAGCTTTCTTT	CACRGPEAFF
NA	TRBV7-2	NA	TRBJ2-3	TGTGCCAGCAGCTTCGCACAGGGAGATACGCAGTATTTT	CASSFAQGDTQYF
NA	TRBV6-5	NA	TRBJ1-2	TGTGCCAGCAGTTACCACAGGGACGGAAACTATGGCTACACCTTC	CASSYHRDGNYGYTF
NA	TRBV9	few	TRBJ1-3	TGTGCCAGCAGCGACAGGTCTGGAAACACCATATATTTT	CASSDRSGNTIYF
NA	TRBV18	NA	TRBJ1-2	TGTGCCAGCTCACGTGGGCTGGACTATGGCTACACCTTC	CASSRGLDYGYTF
TRBD1	TRBV30	NA	TRBJ1-2	TGTGCCCAGGGACAGGGAGGAGGCTACACCTTC	CAQGQGGGYTF
TRBD1	TRBV5-1	NA	TRBJ1-2	TGCGCCAGCAGCTTGAGGCGGGACAGCCCGAGCCCCACCTTC	CASSLRRDSPSPTF
TRBD2	TRBV6-5	NA	TRBJ2-5	TGTGCCAGCAGTTACATCGCGGGGGGCCTACAAGAGACCCAGTACTTC	CASSYIAGGLQETQYF
TRBD2	TRBV25-1	NA	TRBJ2-3	TGTGCCAGCAGTGAATTAAGTGTGCTAGCGGGGCCCACAGATACGCAGTATTTT	CASSELSVLAGPTDTQYF